These 2 T cell receptor beta chains share one sample of origin, sequenced in a study of patients and donors after allogeneic stem cell transplantation. Each CDR3 protein is one row after TCRdb ran MiXCR on the RT-PCR reads. The sample records 10,000 to 13,000 distinct CDR3 sequences, around 20% being singletons. The sample comprised blood, either unsorted or a sorted T cell fraction (not recorded which). The receptors come from a human donor who was either an allogeneic HSCT recipient or a stem cell or donor lymphocyte infusion donor (not recorded which). It is not recorded whose cells these are; they may come from a transplant donor.

Regarding this clonotype: The junction differs from germline at one of its ends, possibly a read error. The J gene is TRBJ1-5, the V gene TRBV7-2; no reliable D call. CDR3 size: 14 residues. From germline, CDR1 is SGHTA and CDR2 FQGNSA. CDR3: CASSAVGPNQPRHF. The CDR3 nucleotides are TGTGCCAGCAGCGCAGTCGGGCCCAATCAGCCCCGGCATTTT.

The table lists this clonotype with a few counts. The chain has TRBV5-1 and TRBJ2-3; 9 bases agree with TRBD2. Germline CDR1 is SGHRS and CDR2 is YFSETQ. The V segment lost 2 bases and the J segment 2 bases; nucleotides outside the gene matches: 3. The CDR3 has 15 amino acids. The CDR3: CASSFSGGLTDTQYF. The CDR3 DNA sequence: TGCGCCAGCAGCTTTAGCGGGGGACTCACAGATACGCAGTATTTT.